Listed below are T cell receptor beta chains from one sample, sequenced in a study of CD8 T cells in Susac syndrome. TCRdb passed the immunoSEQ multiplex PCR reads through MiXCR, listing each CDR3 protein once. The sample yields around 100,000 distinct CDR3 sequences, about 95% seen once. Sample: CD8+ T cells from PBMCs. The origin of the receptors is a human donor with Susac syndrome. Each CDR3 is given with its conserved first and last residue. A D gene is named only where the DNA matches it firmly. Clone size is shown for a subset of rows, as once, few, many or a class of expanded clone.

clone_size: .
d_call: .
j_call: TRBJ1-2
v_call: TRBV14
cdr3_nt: TGTGCCAGCAGCCCAAGGAGCCCTAACTATGGCTACACCTTC
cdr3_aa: CASSPRSPNYGYTF

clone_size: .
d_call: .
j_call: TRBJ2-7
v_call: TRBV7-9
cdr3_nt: TGTGCCAGCAGCCCCCCTCCCGAGGTTTCGCCCTCCTACGAGCAGTACTTC
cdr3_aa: CASSPPPEVSPSYEQYF

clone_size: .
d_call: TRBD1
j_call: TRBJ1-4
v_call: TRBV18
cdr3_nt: TGTGCCAGCCGGAACAGGGGTGCAACTAATGAAAAACTGTTTTTT
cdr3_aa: CASRNRGATNEKLFF

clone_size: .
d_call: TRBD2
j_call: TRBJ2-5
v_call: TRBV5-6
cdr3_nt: TGTGCCAGCAGCTGGGCGGGAGGGCAAGAGACCCAGTACTTC
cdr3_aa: CASSWAGGQETQYF

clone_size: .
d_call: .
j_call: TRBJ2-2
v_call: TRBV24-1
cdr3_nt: TGTGCCACCAGTGTGGCGCACATGGACACCGGGGAGCTGTTTTTT
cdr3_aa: CATSVAHMDTGELFF

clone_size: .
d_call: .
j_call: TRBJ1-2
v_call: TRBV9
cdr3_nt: TGTGCCAGCAGCGTACGGGCAAACTATGGCTACACCTTC
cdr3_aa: CASSVRANYGYTF

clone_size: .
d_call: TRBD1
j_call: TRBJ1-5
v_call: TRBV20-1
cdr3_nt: TGCAGTGCCGTCGCTCCGGGACAGATCAATCAGCCCCAGCATTTT
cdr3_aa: CSAVAPGQINQPQHF

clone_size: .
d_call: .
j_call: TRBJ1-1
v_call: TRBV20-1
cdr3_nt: TGCAGTGCTAGAGGGATAAGTGGCAGTATTAACACTGAAGCTTTCTTT
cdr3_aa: CSARGISGSINTEAFF

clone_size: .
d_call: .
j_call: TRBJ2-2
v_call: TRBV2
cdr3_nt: TGTGCCACCTCAGGAGGGACAGAGAACACCGGGGAGCTGTTTTTT
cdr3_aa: CATSGGTENTGELFF

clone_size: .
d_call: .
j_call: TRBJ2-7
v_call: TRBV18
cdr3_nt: TGTGCCAGCTCACCAAACCGGGTAAGAGGATTGGGAGAATACGAGCAGTACTTC
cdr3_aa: CASSPNRVRGLGEYEQYF

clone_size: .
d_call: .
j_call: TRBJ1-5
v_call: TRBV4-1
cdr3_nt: TGCGCCAGCAGCCAAGATAGAGACATCCAGAATCAGCCCCAGCATTTT
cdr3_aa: CASSQDRDIQNQPQHF

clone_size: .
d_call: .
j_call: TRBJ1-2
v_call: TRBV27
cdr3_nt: TGTGCCAGCAGCCGACAGGCTAACTATGGCTACACCTTC
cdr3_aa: CASSRQANYGYTF

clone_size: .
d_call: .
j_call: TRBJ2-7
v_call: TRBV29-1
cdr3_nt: TGCAGCGTTGAGAGGTCGGGAGAGCAGTACTTC
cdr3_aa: CSVERSGEQYF

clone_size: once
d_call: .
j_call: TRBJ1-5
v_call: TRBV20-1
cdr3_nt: TGCAGTGCTAGCTTGGGTAGCGGGGCTAATCAGCCCCAGCATTTT
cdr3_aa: CSASLGSGANQPQHF

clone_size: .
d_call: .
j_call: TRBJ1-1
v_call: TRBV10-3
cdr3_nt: TGTGCCATCAGTGAAGCGGCAGGGGACACTGAAGCTTTCTTT
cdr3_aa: CAISEAAGDTEAFF

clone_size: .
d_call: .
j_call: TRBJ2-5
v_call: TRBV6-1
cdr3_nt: TGTGCCAGCACCTCACTCCCTTGGCCGGGGGTCGGGGAGACCCAGTACTTC
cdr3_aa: CASTSLPWPGVGETQYF

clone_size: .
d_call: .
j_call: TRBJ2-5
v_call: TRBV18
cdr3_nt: TGTGCCAGCTCACCAGCCCTGCCGGAGACCCAGTACTTC
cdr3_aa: CASSPALPETQYF

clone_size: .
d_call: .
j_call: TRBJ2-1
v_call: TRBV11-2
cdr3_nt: TGTGCCAGCAGCTTGATTGGGCTAGCAGACGAGCAGTTCTTC
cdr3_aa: CASSLIGLADEQFF

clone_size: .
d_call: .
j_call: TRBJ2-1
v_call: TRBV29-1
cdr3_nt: TGCAGCGTTGAGAGGTATGGGCGCGATGAGCAGTTCTTC
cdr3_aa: CSVERYGRDEQFF

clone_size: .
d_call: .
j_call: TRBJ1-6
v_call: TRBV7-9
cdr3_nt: TGTGCCAGCAGCTCCTCCCGAAATAATTCACCCCTCCACTTT
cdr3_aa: CASSSSRNNSPLHF

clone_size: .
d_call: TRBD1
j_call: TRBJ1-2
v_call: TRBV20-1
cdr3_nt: TGCAGTGCTCGCTTGACAGGGGGAGTGAATGGCTACACCTTC
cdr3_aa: CSARLTGGVNGYTF

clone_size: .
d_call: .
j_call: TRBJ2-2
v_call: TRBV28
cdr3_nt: TGTGCCAGTGCACCGACTATTAACACCGGGGAGCTGTTTTTT
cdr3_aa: CASAPTINTGELFF

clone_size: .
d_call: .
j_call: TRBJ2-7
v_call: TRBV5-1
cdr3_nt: TGCGCCAGCAGCAAAACCCCAGGGCAGGGCTCCTACGAGCAGTACTTC
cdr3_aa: CASSKTPGQGSYEQYF

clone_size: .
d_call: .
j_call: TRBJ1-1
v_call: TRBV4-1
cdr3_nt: TGCGCCAGCAGCCAAGAAGCCTTGGTTTCAGCTTTCTTT
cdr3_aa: CASSQEALVSAFF

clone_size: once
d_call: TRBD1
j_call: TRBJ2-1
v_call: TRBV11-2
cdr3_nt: TGTGCCAGCAGCCCACAGGGGAGCTCCTACAATGAGCAGTTCTTC
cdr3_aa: CASSPQGSSYNEQFF

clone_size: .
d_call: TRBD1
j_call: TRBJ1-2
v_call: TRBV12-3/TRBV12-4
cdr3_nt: TGTGCCAGCAGTCACCGACAGGGCCATGGCTACACCTTC
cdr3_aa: CASSHRQGHGYTF

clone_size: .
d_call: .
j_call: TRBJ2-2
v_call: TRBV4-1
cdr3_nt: TGCGCCAGCAGCCAAGTTAGCGCAACGAACACCGGGGAGCTGTTTTTT
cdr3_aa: CASSQVSATNTGELFF

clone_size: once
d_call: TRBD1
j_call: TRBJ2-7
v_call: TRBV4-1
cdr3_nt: TGCGCCAGCAGCCAAGTCGGACAGGGTATTGACGAGCAGTACTTC
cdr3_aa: CASSQVGQGIDEQYF

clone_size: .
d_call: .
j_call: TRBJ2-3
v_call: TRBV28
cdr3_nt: TGTGCCAGCAGTCCGTGGGCGGGAACCTCAGATACGCAGTATTTT
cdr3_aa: CASSPWAGTSDTQYF

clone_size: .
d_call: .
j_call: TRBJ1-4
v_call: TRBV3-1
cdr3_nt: TGTGCCAGCAGCCAAGAGCGGGAAAAACTGTTTTTT
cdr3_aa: CASSQEREKLFF

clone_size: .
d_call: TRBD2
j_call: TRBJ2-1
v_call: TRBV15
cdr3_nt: TGTGCCACCAGCTTCCCCAAAACTAGCGGGAGGGATAATGAGCAGTTCTTC
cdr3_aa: CATSFPKTSGRDNEQFF

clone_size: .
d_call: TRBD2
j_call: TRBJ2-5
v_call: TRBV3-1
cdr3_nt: TGTGCCAGCAGCCACTCTTCGGGAGGATCGGCATCGAAGGAGACCCAGTACTTC
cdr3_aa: CASSHSSGGSASKETQYF

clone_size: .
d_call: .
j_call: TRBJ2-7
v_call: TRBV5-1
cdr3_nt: TGCGCCAGCAGCTCGACGGACAGCTACGAGCAGTACTTC
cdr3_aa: CASSSTDSYEQYF

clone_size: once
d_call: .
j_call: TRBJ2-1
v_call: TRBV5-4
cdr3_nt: TGTGCCAGCAGCTGGGGGACCGCCTGGAGCTCCTACAATGAGCAGTTCTTC
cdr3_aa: CASSWGTAWSSYNEQFF

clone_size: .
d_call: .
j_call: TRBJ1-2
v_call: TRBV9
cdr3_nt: TGTGCCAGCTGGGGCTCCTATGGCTACACCTTC
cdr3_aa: CASWGSYGYTF

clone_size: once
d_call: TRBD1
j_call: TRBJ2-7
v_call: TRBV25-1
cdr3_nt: TGTGCCAGCAGTGAAGGGACAGGTCGCGACGAGCAGTACTTC
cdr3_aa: CASSEGTGRDEQYF

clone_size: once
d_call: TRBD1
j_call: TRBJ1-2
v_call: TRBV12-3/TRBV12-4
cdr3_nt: TGTGCCAGCAGCGGGGACAGGCTCTTGGGGGGCTACACCTTC
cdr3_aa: CASSGDRLLGGYTF

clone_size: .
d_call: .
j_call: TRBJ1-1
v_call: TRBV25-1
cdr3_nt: TGTGCCAGCAGTGATAAGGGATGGACTGAAGCTTTCTTT
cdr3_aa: CASSDKGWTEAFF

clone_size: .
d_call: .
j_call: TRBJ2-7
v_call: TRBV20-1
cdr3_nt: TGCAGTGCTAATACGTCGGCGCTAACAACCGAGCAGTACTTC
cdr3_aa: CSANTSALTTEQYF

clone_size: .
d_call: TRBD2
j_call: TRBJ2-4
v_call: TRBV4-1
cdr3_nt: TGCGCCAGCAGCCAGGAAACTAGCGGGGGTGATTCGGGGCGATTCCTCCAGTACTTC
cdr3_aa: CASSQETSGGDSGRFLQYF

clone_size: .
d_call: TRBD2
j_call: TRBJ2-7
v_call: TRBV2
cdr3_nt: TGTGCCAGCAAAGACAGCGGGAGCTCCTACGAGCAGTACTTC
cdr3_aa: CASKDSGSSYEQYF

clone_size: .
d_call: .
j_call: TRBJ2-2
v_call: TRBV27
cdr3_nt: TGTGCCAGCAGTCAGACCGCTGGGGAGCTGTTTTTT
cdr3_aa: CASSQTAGELFF

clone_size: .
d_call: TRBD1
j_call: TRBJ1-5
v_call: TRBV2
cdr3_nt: TGTGCCAGCAGAAAACAGGGGCGGCAGCCCCAGCATTTT
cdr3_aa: CASRKQGRQPQHF

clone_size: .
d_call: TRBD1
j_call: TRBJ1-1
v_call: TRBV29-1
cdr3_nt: TGCAGCGTTGACTCAGGGGGTCCGTCTGAAGCTTTCTTT
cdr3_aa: CSVDSGGPSEAFF

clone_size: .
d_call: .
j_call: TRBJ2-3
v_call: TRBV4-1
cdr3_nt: TGCGCCAGCAGCCAAGATTCAGGGTTTGCGCAGTATTTT
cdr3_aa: CASSQDSGFAQYF

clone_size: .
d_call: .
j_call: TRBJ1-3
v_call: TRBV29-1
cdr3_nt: TGCAGCGTTGCCTGGGTCGACACCATATATTTT
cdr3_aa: CSVAWVDTIYF

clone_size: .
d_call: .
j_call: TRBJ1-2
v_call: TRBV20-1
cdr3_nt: TGCAGTGCTGGGCTTTCCGGTGGAACGACCTATGGCTACACCTTC
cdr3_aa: CSAGLSGGTTYGYTF

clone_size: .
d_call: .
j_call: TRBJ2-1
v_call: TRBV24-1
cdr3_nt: TGTGCCACCAGTGACGCATTAGGGGCGGATTATTACAATGAGCAGTTCTTC
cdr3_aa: CATSDALGADYYNEQFF

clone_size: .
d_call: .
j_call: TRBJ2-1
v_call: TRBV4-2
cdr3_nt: TGTGCCAGCAGCCACGGTCTTGACAATGAGCAGTTCTTC
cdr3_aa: CASSHGLDNEQFF

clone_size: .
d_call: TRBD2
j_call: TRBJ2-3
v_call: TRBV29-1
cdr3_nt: TGCAGCGTTGAGGGGCCTCGGGACTATCTGGCAGATACGCAGTATTTT
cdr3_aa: CSVEGPRDYLADTQYF

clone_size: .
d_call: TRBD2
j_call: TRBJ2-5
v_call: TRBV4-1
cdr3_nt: TGCGCCAGCAGTCTGAGCGGGGGGGGTACCAAGGAGACCCAGTACTTC
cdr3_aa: CASSLSGGGTKETQYF

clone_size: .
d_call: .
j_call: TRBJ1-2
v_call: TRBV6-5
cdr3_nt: TGTGCCAGCGTCGGACAGCCCTATGGCTACACCTTC
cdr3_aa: CASVGQPYGYTF

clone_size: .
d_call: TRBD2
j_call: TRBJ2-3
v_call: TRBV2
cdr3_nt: TGTGCCAGCAGTGAAGGCGGGGGGCTCACAGATACGCAGTATTTT
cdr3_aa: CASSEGGGLTDTQYF

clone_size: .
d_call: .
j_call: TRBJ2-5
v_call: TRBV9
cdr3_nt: TGTGCCAGCAGCGTTCCGGGAGCAGAGACCCAGTACTTC
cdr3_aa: CASSVPGAETQYF

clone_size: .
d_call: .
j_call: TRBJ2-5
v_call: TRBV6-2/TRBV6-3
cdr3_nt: TGTGCCAGCAGTCCCACTACCTCGATAGAGACCCAGTACTTC
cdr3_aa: CASSPTTSIETQYF

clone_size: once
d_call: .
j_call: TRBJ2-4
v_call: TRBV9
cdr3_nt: TGTGCCAGCAGCGTAGACGGGACCAAAAACATTCAGTACTTC
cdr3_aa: CASSVDGTKNIQYF

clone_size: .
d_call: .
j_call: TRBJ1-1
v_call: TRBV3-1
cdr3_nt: TGTGCCAGCAGCCAAGGGAGTCAGAGGAACACTGAAGCTTTCTTT
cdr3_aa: CASSQGSQRNTEAFF

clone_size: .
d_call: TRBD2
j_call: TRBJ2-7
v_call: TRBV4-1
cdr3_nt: TGCGCCAGCAGCCAAGGGGCTAGCGGGGGGTACGAGCAGTACTTC
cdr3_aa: CASSQGASGGYEQYF

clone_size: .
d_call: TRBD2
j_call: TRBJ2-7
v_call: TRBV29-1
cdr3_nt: TGCAGCGTTGAGTCACTAGCGGGAGTGGCCTACGAGCAGTACTTC
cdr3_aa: CSVESLAGVAYEQYF